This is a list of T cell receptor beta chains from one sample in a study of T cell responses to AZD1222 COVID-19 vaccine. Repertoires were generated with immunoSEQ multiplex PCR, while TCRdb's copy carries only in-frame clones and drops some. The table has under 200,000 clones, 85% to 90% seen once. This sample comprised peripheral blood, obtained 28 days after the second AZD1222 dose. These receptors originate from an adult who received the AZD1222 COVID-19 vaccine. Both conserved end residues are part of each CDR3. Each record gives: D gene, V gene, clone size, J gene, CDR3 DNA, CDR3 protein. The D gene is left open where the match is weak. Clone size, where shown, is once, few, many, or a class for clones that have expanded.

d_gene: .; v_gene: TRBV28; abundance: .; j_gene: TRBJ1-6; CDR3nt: TGTGCCAGCAGTTTGCCGCAGGGTCGTTCGTTATGGTCACCCCTCCACTTT; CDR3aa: CASSLPQGRSLWSPLHF
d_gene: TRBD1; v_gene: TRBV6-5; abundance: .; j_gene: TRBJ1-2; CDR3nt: TGTGCCAGCAGCGACCCAGGGGGGTCTAACTATGGCTACACCTTC; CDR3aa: CASSDPGGSNYGYTF
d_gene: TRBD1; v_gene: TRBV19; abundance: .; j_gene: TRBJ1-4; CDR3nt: TGTGCCAGCTCGGGACAGCAAAATGAAAAACTGTTTTTT; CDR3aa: CASSGQQNEKLFF
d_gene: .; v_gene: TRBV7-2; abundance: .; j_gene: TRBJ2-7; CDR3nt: TGTGCCAGCAGCTTAGTTTCCGGGATTTACGAGCAGTACTTC; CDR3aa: CASSLVSGIYEQYF
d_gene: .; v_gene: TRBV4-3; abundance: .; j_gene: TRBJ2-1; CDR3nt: TGCGCCAGCAGCCAAGACGTCAACCGGCCTAGCGCGTCCTACAATGAGCAGTTCTTC; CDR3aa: CASSQDVNRPSASYNEQFF
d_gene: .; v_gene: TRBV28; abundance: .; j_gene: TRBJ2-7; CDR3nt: TGTGCCAGCAGTGATTTTGCCGGGACCGAGGCCTACGAGCAGTACTTC; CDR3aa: CASSDFAGTEAYEQYF
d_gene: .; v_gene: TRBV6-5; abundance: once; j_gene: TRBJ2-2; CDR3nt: TGTGCCAGCAGTTACTCCCAGGTCAACACCGGGGAGCTGTTTTTT; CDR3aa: CASSYSQVNTGELFF
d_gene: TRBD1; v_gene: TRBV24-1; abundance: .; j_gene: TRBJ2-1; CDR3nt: TGTGCCACCAGTGATCTGGGACAGGGGCGGGAGGCTGAGCAGTTCTTC; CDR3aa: CATSDLGQGREAEQFF
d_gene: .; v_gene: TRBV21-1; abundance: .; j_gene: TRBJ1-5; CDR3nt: TGTGCCAGCAGCAAAGAGGCGGTGCACAATCAGCCCCAGCATTTT; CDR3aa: CASSKEAVHNQPQHF
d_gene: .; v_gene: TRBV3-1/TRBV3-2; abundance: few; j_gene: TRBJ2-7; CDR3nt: TGTGCCAGCAGCCAAGGTCTACCGGGATTCCCTTACGAGCAGTACTTC; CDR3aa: CASSQGLPGFPYEQYF
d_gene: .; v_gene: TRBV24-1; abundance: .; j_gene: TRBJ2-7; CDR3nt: TGTGCCACCAGTGACGATCGGAGCTACGAGCAGTACTTC; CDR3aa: CATSDDRSYEQYF
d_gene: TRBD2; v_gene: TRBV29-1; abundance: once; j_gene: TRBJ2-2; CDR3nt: TGCAGCGTTGCCCCCGGGACTAGCGGGTACACCGGGGAGCTGTTTTTT; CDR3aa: CSVAPGTSGYTGELFF
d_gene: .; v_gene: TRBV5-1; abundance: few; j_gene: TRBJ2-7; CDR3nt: TGCGCCAGCAGCTTATCCGGGCCTGGCTACGAGCAGTACTTC; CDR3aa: CASSLSGPGYEQYF
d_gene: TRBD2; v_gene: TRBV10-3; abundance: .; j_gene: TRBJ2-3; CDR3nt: TGTGCCATCAGTCCAGCGGGAGGGCCTAGAGATACGCAGTATTTT; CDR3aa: CAISPAGGPRDTQYF
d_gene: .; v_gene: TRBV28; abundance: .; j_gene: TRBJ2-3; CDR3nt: TGTGCCAGCAGCCTCTTGAGGGATACGCAGTATTTT; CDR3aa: CASSLLRDTQYF
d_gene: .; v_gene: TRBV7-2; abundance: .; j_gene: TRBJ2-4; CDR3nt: TGTGCCAGCAGCCCCGGGACCGCCATTCAGTACTTC; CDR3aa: CASSPGTAIQYF
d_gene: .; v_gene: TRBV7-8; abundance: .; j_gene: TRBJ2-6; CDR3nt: TGTGCCAGCAGCTTACGTCGACTGGCCCGGACCCGTCTTGGTGGGGCCAACGTCCTGACTTTC; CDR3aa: CASSLRRLARTRLGGANVLTF
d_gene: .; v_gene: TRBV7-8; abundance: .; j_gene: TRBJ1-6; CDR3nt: TGTGCCAGCAGCTCCCAGTATCCGGATGGGAATTCACCCCTCCACTTT; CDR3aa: CASSSQYPDGNSPLHF
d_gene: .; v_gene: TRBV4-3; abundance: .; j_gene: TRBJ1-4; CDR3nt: TGCGCCAGCAGCCAAGATGCCCAGGCAACTAATGAAAAACTGTTTTTT; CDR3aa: CASSQDAQATNEKLFF
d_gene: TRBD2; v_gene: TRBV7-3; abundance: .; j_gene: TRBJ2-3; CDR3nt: TGTGCCAGCAGCTTACGTGGGACTAGCGGGCCTACTAGCACAGATACGCAGTATTTT; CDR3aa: CASSLRGTSGPTSTDTQYF
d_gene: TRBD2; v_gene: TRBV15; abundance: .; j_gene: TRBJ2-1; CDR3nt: TGTGCCACCAGCAGAGAAATCGTAGCGGGAGTTAAGAATGAGCAGTTCTTC; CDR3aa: CATSREIVAGVKNEQFF
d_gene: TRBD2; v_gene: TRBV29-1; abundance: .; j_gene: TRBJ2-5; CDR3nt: TGCAGCGTTGAAACACCGACAGGATCCGGGACTAGGGGCGGGGAGACCCAGTACTTC; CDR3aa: CSVETPTGSGTRGGETQYF
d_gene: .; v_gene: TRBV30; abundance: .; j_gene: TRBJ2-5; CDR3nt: TGTGCCTGGAGGGTTGAGACAGGAAGAGAGACCCAGTACTTC; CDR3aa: CAWRVETGRETQYF